These 27 T cell receptor beta chains came from one sample sequenced in a study of quantifying T cell responses using KT2 cells. Study-level information: Reverse transcription used primers in the TCR alpha and beta constant regions.

An oligo carrying a UMI was ligated to the cDNA 3' end. First-round PCR used around 4 cycles and beta primers RC1.1 and RC1.2 covering TRBC1 and TRBC2. TCRdb ran MiXCR on the UMI-ligation and nested PCR reads and lists one entry per CDR3 protein. In the table there are 50,000 to 70,000 distinct CDR3 sequences, 9% to 15% of which are singletons. Sequencing used PBMCs spiked with cells of the T cell clone KT2. The receptors were gathered from a human donor.

This chain joins TRBV6-2 or TRBV6-3 and TRBJ1-6, with D possibly TRBD1 on 5 matching bases. This CDR3 has 13 residues. Trimming pared 2 bases from V and 7 bases from J, leaving 6 bases between. The germline V gene has CDR1 MNHEY and CDR2 SVGEGT. This CDR3 reads CASSYRDNSPLHF. The DNA for the CDR3 is TGTGCCAGCAGTTACCGGGACAATTCACCCCTCCACTTT.

This chain links TRBV9 with TRBJ2-7; D not resolved. CDR1 and CDR2 (germline): SGDLS, YYNGEE. There are 14 residues in the CDR3. Trimming removed 7 bases at V and 2 bases at J, with 16 bases between. CDR3 sequence: CASSPRGRAYEQYF. The CDR3, as DNA: TGTGCCAGCTCCCCCCGTGGTAGGGCCTACGAGCAGTACTTC. Looking up the rest from reference TRBV9 and TRBJ2-7 gives the full variable domain: DSGVTQTPKHLITATGQRVTLRCSPRSGDLSVYWYQQSLDQGLQFLIQYYNGEERAKGNILERFSAQQFPDLHSELNLSSLELGDSALYFCASSPRGRAYEQYFGPGTRLTVT.

This clonotype has a count of ten or more. The genes are TRBV4-2 and TRBJ1-1; D perhaps matches TRBD1 (5 bases). Trimming cost V 4 bases and J 6 bases, with 21 bases left between them. Germline V gene lookup returns CDR1 LGHNA and CDR2 YNFKEQ. The CDR3 extends over 16 amino acids. DNA for the CDR3: TGTGCCAGCAGCCTCCAAGGCGGGGGGGTTGGCGCTGAAGCTTTCTTT. It specifies CASSLQGGGVGAEAFF.

The V gene is TRBV13, the J gene TRBJ1-1; 10 bases are shared with TRBD1. The CDR3 spans 14 residues. Germline lookup yields CDR1 PRHDT and CDR2 FYEKMQ (reference sequence). V gave up 4 bases and J gave up 7 bases; unmatched junction bases: 6. Here the CDR3 reads CASSSLDRGLEAFF. DNA for the CDR3: TGTGCCAGCAGCTCCCTAGACAGGGGGCTTGAAGCTTTCTTT. The full variable domain, rest sourced from reference TRBV13 and TRBJ1-1, is AAGVIQSPRHLIKEKRETATLKCYPIPRHDTVYWYQQGPGQDPQFLISFYEKMQSDKGSIPDRFSAQQFSDYHSELNMSSLELGDSALYFCASSSLDRGLEAFFGQGTRLTVV.

CDR3 in DNA: TGTGCCAGCAGCCAAGATGGATTACAGGGGAGCTATAATTCACCCCTCCACTTT. This codes for CASSQDGLQGSYNSPLHF. The rearrangement uses TRBV14 and TRBJ1-6; the match to TRBD1 covers 7 bases. This CDR3 has 18 amino acids. Germline V gene lookup returns CDR1 SGHDN and CDR2 FVKESK. V was clipped by 0 bases and J by 3 bases; unmatched bases: 8.

This clonotype was counted only a few times. This sequence joins TRBV6-5 and TRBJ1-4; D is ambiguous. V lost 7 bases, J lost 7 bases, and 10 bases lay in between. The CDR3 has 12 amino acids. Germline values: CDR1 MNHEY, CDR2 SVGAGI. The chain's CDR3 is CASTRFGEKLFF. DNA for the CDR3: TGTGCCAGCACCAGATTCGGTGAAAAACTGTTTTTT.

The chain joins TRBV29-1 to TRBJ1-1, with TRBD1 as a possible D gene (6 bases). In germline, CDR1 is SQVTM, CDR2 ANQGSEA. This CDR3 has 13 amino acids. V shed 5 bases and J shed 0 bases, with 10 bases lying between them. The CDR3 region is CSVRQAVNTEAFF. The DNA of the CDR3 is TGCAGCGTTAGACAGGCAGTGAACACTGAAGCTTTCTTT.

Only a few counts were recorded for this clonotype. The V gene is TRBV29-1, the J gene TRBJ1-2; D is possibly TRBD1 (6 bases). Trimming left V 5 bases short and J 8 bases short, with 12 bases between. Germline V gene sequence: CDR1 SQVTM, CDR2 ANQGSEA. The CDR3 runs to 11 residues. The CDR3 loop is CSVRGTQGYTF. DNA of the CDR3: TGCAGCGTTCGTGGGACACAGGGCTACACCTTC.

V is TRBV7-2 and J is TRBJ2-4; possibly TRBD1 for D (5 bases). V dropped 4 bases and J dropped 1 base, with 17 bases sitting between them. CDR3 length: 17 amino acids. CDR1 is SGHTA and CDR2 is FQGNSA in the germline V gene. Written as DNA, the CDR3 is TGTGCCAGCAGCTCACTATTCGGTGGGGCTGCCAAAAACATTCAGTACTTC. It translates to CASSSLFGGAAKNIQYF.

The sample holds a few counts of this clonotype. The rearrangement uses TRBV3-1 and TRBJ1-6, with 10 positions matching TRBD1. Trimming removed 2 bases from V and 9 bases from J; junction bases left unmatched: 10. The CDR3 runs 17 residues. Germline V lookup: CDR1 LGHDT, CDR2 YNNKEL (reference sequence). The DNA for the CDR3 is TGTGCCAGCAGCCAAAATCGAGGGACAGGGGAGGGTTCACCCCTCCACTTT. It codes for CASSQNRGTGEGSPLHF.

This clonotype was counted many times. The V call is TRBV6-2 or TRBV6-3, the J call TRBJ1-4; D call uncertain. This CDR3 has 16 residues. The germline V gene has CDR1 MNHEY and CDR2 SVGEGT. The V end was cut by 2 bases, the J end by 0 bases, with 10 bases between. CDR3 sequence (DNA): TGTGCCAGCAGTTACGCCTTAGGTTCAACTAATGAAAAACTGTTTTTT. It translates to CASSYALGSTNEKLFF.

This clonotype showed up many times. This chain connects TRBV10-3 to TRBJ1-1; no firm D call. Trimming took 0 bases from V and 4 from J, leaving 3 bases between them. Germline V lookup: CDR1 ENHRY, CDR2 SYGVKD. The CDR3 is made up of 12 amino acids. The CDR3 protein is CAISESGTEAFF. The CDR3 DNA follows: TGTGCCATCAGTGAGTCGGGCACTGAAGCTTTCTTT.

This clonotype turned up a few times. V is TRBV27 and J is TRBJ2-2; possibly TRBD1 for D (5 bases). V shed 5 bases and J shed 4 bases, with 14 bases lying between them. The germline V gene has CDR1 MNHEY and CDR2 SMNVEV (reference sequence). The length of the CDR3 is 15 residues. The CDR3 DNA sequence: TGTGCCAGCAGTCCCGGACACCCCCCCACCGGGGAGCTGTTTTTT. It yields the protein CASSPGHPPTGELFF.

This clonotype was counted a few times. The chain combines TRBV7-6 with TRBJ1-3, with D uncertain. The germline CDR1 and CDR2 sequences are SGHVS and FNYEAQ. Trimming stripped 2 bases from V and 1 base from J, with 18 bases between. This CDR3 has 18 amino acids. The CDR3 DNA follows: TGTGCCAGCAGCTTACAAAGTTTCTCCATCGATTCTGGAAACACCATATATTTT. Its translation: CASSLQSFSIDSGNTIYF.

This chain uses TRBV5-1 with TRBJ2-7, with 8 bases aligning to TRBD1. Germline CDR1 is SGHRS and CDR2 is YFSETQ. After removal of 4 bases from V and 3 bases from J, the junction contained 9 bases not matched to a gene. This CDR3 contains 15 residues. For the CDR3, the DNA is TGCGCCAGCAGCGTCCAGGGGGCTGGGTTCTACGAGCAGTACTTC. Amino acids: CASSVQGAGFYEQYF.

This chain connects TRBV5-6 to TRBJ1-1, with 8 bases matching TRBD1. The CDR3 is 16 amino acids. Germline V gene data show CDR1 as SGHDT and CDR2 as YYEEEE. The V and J ends lost 3 bases and 1 base, in that order; junction bases with no gene match: 8. CDR3 DNA: TGTGCCAGCAGCTGGGACCAGGGGGCCCCGAACACTGAAGCTTTCTTT. Protein sequence: CASSWDQGAPNTEAFF.

J is TRBJ2-2 and V is TRBV7-3; the D is unclear. V lost 1 base and J 3 bases, leaving 9 bases between the germline ends. The CDR3 has 15 amino acids. From germline, CDR1 is SGHTA and CDR2 FQGTGA. The CDR3 nucleotides read TGTGCCAGCAGCTTAAACGGGCGAGACACCGGGGAGCTGTTTTTT. Protein sequence: CASSLNGRDTGELFF.

In its sample, this clonotype was seen many times. This rearrangement joins TRBV4-2 to TRBJ1-4; 10 bases are shared with TRBD1. CDR3 length: 15 residues. V lost 4 bases and J lost 7; bases outside the gene matches: 6. Looked up from germline, CDR1 is LGHNA and CDR2 is YNFKEQ. CDR3 sequence: CASSPQTGGVEKLFF. The CDR3 DNA sequence: TGTGCCAGCAGCCCACAGACAGGGGGCGTTGAAAAACTGTTTTTT.

The sample holds a few counts of this clonotype. This sequence joins TRBV2 and TRBJ1-1; D remains unclear. V shed 9 bases and J shed 3 bases, with 8 bases lying between them. Germline V gives CDR1 SNHLY, CDR2 FYNNEI. The CDR3 is 11 residues long. CDR3 protein: CARPEDTEAFF. As DNA, the CDR3 is TGTGCCAGGCCCGAGGACACTGAAGCTTTCTTT.

V and J are TRBV29-1 and TRBJ2-3; 10 bases fit TRBD2. This CDR3 is 14 amino acids long. Looked up from germline, CDR1 is SQVTM and CDR2 is ANQGSEA. V was clipped by 2 bases and J by 4 bases; unmatched bases: 3. CDR3 sequence: CSVEQREGPDTQYF. In DNA, the CDR3 is TGCAGCGTTGAACAGCGGGAGGGCCCAGATACGCAGTATTTT.

This clonotype was seen a handful of times. The chain carries TRBV2 and TRBJ2-7; the D gene is possibly TRBD1 (7 bases). Trimming took 3 bases from V and 6 from J, leaving 12 bases between them. Germline V gene lookup returns CDR1 SNHLY and CDR2 FYNNEI. The CDR3 loop spans 13 amino acids. CDR3 sequence: CASSDRQGGEQYF. DNA for the CDR3: TGTGCCAGCAGTGATCGACAGGGAGGCGAGCAGTACTTC. Drawing the rest from reference TRBV2 and TRBJ2-7, the complete variable domain is EPEVTQTPSHQVTQMGQEVILRCVPISNHLYFYWYRQILGQKVEFLVSFYNNEISEKSEIFDDQFSVERPDGSNFTLKIRSTKLEDSAMYFCASSDRQGGEQYFGPGTRLTVT.

This clonotype was seen a few times. This chain uses TRBV6-5 with TRBJ1-2; TRBD1 agrees at 8 bases. From germline, CDR1 is MNHEY and CDR2 SVGAGI. Trimming cost V 5 bases and J 4 bases; bases outside gene matches: 9. CDR3 length: 15 amino acids. The CDR3 DNA reads as TGTGCCAGCAGTAAGACAGGGGACCAGACCTATGGCTACACCTTC. This codes for CASSKTGDQTYGYTF.

This clonotype was observed a handful of times. The DNA for the CDR3 is TGTGCCAGCACTGCGGAGGGGGTTAGGGAGCAGTTCTTC. This encodes CASTAEGVREQFF. The chain links TRBV6-1 to TRBJ2-1; perhaps D is TRBD1 or TRBD2 (6 bases each). Germline CDR1 MNHNS, CDR2 SASEGT. The V end was cut by 7 bases, the J end by 10 bases, with 17 bases between. The CDR3 has 13 amino acids.

V and J are TRBV7-2 and TRBJ2-5; 14 bases align to TRBD2. The CDR3 runs to 16 residues. Germline V lookup: CDR1 SGHTA, CDR2 FQGNSA. Trimming at V came to 5 bases and at J to 5 bases, leaving 7 bases not matched to a gene. The CDR3: CASSAGTSGRGETQYF. Here the CDR3 DNA reads TGTGCCAGCAGCGCCGGGACTAGCGGGAGAGGGGAGACCCAGTACTTC.

This clonotype appeared a few times. This rearrangement joins TRBV4-1 to TRBJ2-1; D unclear. The CDR3 consists of 16 residues. V lost 4 bases, J lost 7 bases, and 20 bases lay in between. The germline CDR1 and CDR2 sequences are MGHRA and YSYEKL. The CDR3 bases are TGCGCCAGCAGCCCCGTCACGACAACAAGCTTTAATGAGCAGTTCTTC. Translating it yields CASSPVTTTSFNEQFF.

This clonotype was found a few times. V usage is TRBV4-3 and J usage is TRBJ2-2, with TRBD2 matching over 9 bases. This CDR3 has 14 residues. Germline trimming cut 5 bases from V and 7 bases from J; bases unmatched to any gene: 5. CDR1 is LGHNA, CDR2 YSLEER, per germline. CDR3 bases: TGCGCCAGCAGCATAGCGGGAGCTAGCGGGGAGCTGTTTTTT. It specifies CASSIAGASGELFF.

This clonotype was detected only a few times. This chain connects TRBV6-5 to TRBJ2-1; 10 bases match TRBD2. Looked up from germline, CDR1 is MNHEY and CDR2 is SVGAGI. With 7 bases clipped from V and 9 bases from J, the junction kept 9 bases outside the gene matches. The CDR3 is made up of 14 amino acids. Here the CDR3 DNA reads TGTGCCAGCATTTCTCCTAGCGGGAGCTCTGAGCAGTTCTTC. Translation: CASISPSGSSEQFF.